These 11 T cell receptor beta chains came from one sample sequenced in a study of OX40 agonist ivuxolimab in advanced cancers. Sequencing was performed with immunoSEQ multiplex PCR; in TCRdb, only in-frame clones are kept and a portion is missing. The sample yields approximately 22,000 clones, around 85% seen once. This specimen consisted of CD4+ or CD8+ T cells sorted from blood, obtained in a trial of the OX40 agonist ivuxolimab. These receptors were taken from an adult with an advanced solid tumor such as melanoma, head and neck, liver or kidney cancer.

The chain carries TRBV7-8 and TRBJ2-6; 9 bases line up with TRBD2. This CDR3 spans 18 amino acids. The germline CDR1 and CDR2 sequences are SGHVS and FQNEAQ. The junction had 8 bases not matched to a gene; V was cut back by 3 bases and J by 2 bases. The CDR3 sequence is CASSLGPGLAPGANVLTF. The CDR3 region has the DNA TGTGCCAGCAGCTTGGGCCCGGGACTAGCACCTGGGGCCAACGTCCTGACTTTC.

The chain links TRBV5-1 to TRBJ2-7; no clear D. V lost 1 base to trimming and J lost 3 bases, with 17 bases between them. The V gene's germline CDR1 is SGHRS and CDR2 YFSETQ. CDR3 length: 16 amino acids. The CDR3 DNA follows: TGCGCCAGCAGCTTGATCACGGACCTTAGACACTACGAGCAGTACTTC. Amino acid sequence: CASSLITDLRHYEQYF.

The rearrangement links TRBV28 to TRBJ1-4; D remains ambiguous. V was cut by 6 bases and J by 5 bases, with 13 bases left in between. Germline CDR1 and CDR2: MDHEN and SYDVKM. The CDR3 has 14 amino acids. This chain's CDR3 is CASRTAGLNEKLFF. CDR3 in DNA: TGTGCCAGCAGGACGGCTGGCCTCAATGAAAAACTGTTTTTT.

This chain uses TRBV28 with TRBJ1-1; 8 bases agree with TRBD1. The CDR3 length is 19 residues. Losses at the gene ends were 2 bases for V and 0 bases for J; bases not matched to a gene: 14. From germline, CDR1 is MDHEN and CDR2 SYDVKM. This chain's CDR3 is CASSLPRQGSDRLNTEAFF. The CDR3, as DNA: TGTGCCAGCAGTTTACCCCGACAGGGGTCGGATCGCTTGAACACTGAAGCTTTCTTT.

V gene TRBV2 combines with J gene TRBJ2-2; no definite D call. The CDR3 sequence is 16 residues long. CDR1 is SNHLY, CDR2 FYNNEI, per germline. The V end was cut by 4 bases, the J end by 0 bases, with 12 bases between. DNA of the CDR3: TGTGCCAGCAGTGGGGCACCAGATACGAACACCGGGGAGCTGTTTTTT. It translates to CASSGAPDTNTGELFF.

The gene calls are TRBV1 and TRBJ1-2. TRBV1 is a documented pseudogene. The CDR3 extends over 16 amino acids. CDR3 DNA: TGCACCAGCAGTACGCTTTGTTTGCGAAAGACCTATGGCTACACCTTC. Protein product: CTSSTLCLRKTYGYTF.

The chain has TRBV7-9 and TRBJ1-5; 7 nucleotides agree with TRBD1. The V segment lost 5 bases and the J segment 7 bases; nucleotides outside the gene matches: 14. Germline CDR1 is SEHNR and CDR2 is FQNEAQ (reference sequence). This CDR3 comprises 16 residues. CDR3 nucleotide sequence: TGTGCCAGCAGCGCTCCTGGACAGGCGGGACGGCAGCCCCAGCATTTT. It translates to CASSAPGQAGRQPQHF.

This clone is classed as medium-sized. The V gene is TRBV6-5, the J gene TRBJ1-2, with D unresolved. In germline, CDR1 is MNHEY, CDR2 SVGAGI. This CDR3 contains 13 residues. V lost 5 bases and J 9 bases, leaving 16 bases between the germline ends. This CDR3 is CASSAGDPMSYTF. For the CDR3, the DNA is TGTGCCAGCAGTGCAGGAGACCCAATGAGCTACACCTTC.

This clone turned up a few times. The chain combines TRBV7-9 with TRBJ1-1, with D possibly TRBD1 on 5 matching bases. The length of the CDR3 is 15 residues. Germline V lookup: CDR1 SEHNR, CDR2 FQNEAQ (reference sequence). Trimming shortened V by 5 bases and J by 7 bases, and 20 bases separated the two germline ends. Here the CDR3 DNA reads TGTGCCAGCAGCGACCCCCCGTGGGGGGTGGGTGAAGCTTTCTTT. It is translated as CASSDPPWGVGEAFF.

The rearrangement joins TRBV5-1 to TRBJ1-2; no definite D call. CDR1 and CDR2 from the germline V gene are SGHRS and YFSETQ. This CDR3 comprises 13 residues. Trimming took off 0 bases at V and 8 bases at J, with 11 bases between the two ends. The CDR3 DNA sequence: TGCGCCAGCAGCTTGGACGGTACTTACGGCTACACCTTC. It encodes CASSLDGTYGYTF.

The CDR3 DNA reads as TGTGCCAGCAGCGTAGATTGGGGTGGGACCGGGGAGCTGTTTTTT. It codes for CASSVDWGGTGELFF. The chain carries TRBV9 and TRBJ2-2; no reliable D call. The CDR3 is 15 amino acids. Germline loops: CDR1 SGDLS, CDR2 YYNGEE. The V end lost 0 bases, the J end lost 5 bases, and 11 bases lay between the germline ends.